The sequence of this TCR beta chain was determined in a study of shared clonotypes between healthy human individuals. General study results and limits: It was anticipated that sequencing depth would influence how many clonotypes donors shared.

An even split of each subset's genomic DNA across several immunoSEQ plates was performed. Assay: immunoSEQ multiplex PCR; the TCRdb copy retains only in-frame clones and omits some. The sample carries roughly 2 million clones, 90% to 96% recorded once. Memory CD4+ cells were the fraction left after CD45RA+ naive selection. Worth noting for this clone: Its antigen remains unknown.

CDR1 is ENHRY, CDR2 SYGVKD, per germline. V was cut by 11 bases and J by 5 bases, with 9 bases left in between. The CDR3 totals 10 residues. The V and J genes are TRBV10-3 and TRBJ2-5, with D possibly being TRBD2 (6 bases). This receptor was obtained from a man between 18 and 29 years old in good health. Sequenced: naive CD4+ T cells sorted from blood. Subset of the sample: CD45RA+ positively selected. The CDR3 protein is CAAGRETQYF. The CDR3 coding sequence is TGTGCCGCGGGGAGGGAGACCCAGTACTTC.